This T cell receptor (beta chain) is drawn from a study of T-cell reconstitution after alpha-beta-depleted transplantation in children. Broader study findings: T-cell numbers and diversity one year post-transplant derived largely from freshly generated T cells. Recipient T cells and thymic progenitors that survived gave rise to the high TCRbeta diversity observed at day 60 in some patients. Expanded graft clones, several hundred of them, were reportedly the source of alpha-beta T cells about two months after transplant.

This clonotype was counted ten times or more. Its matching antigen is unknown. Trimming shortened V by 3 bases and J by 3 bases, and 10 bases separated the two germline ends. Germline-derived CDR1 and CDR2 are DFQATT and SNEGSKA (reference sequence). The CDR3 contains 13 residues. Unique molecular identifiers were built into the TCRbeta library. TCRdb independently ran MiXCR on the PCR reads; one entry per CDR3 protein. The sample comprises 550,000 to 800,000 distinct CDR3 sequences, about an eighth of which are singletons, and 0.79% rests with the top ten. The specimen comprised PBMCs, sampled before TCRalphabeta/CD19-depleted stem cell transplant. This chain links TRBV20-1 with TRBJ2-3, with a possible D match to TRBD1 (5 bases). This clonotype originated in a girl under 10 years old with congenital amegakaryocytic thrombocytopenia, due to receive a stem cell transplant. CDR3: CSARGLGTDTQYF. The DNA of the CDR3 is TGCAGTGCTAGGGGGCTGGGAACAGATACGCAGTATTTT.